The table lists the clone carrying this TCR beta chain with many counts. The record originates from a study of blood T cell repertoires in COVID-19. V was clipped by 5 bases and J by 1 base; unmatched bases: 7. The CDR3 is 16 amino acids. Germline CDR1 reads SGHTA; CDR2 reads FQGTGA. Clones were sequenced by immunoSEQ multiplex PCR, and TCRdb holds only the in-frame ones, with some missing. The data contain 200,000 to 250,000 clones, roughly 92% of them singletons. The chain carries TRBV7-3 and TRBJ2-2; TRBD1 agrees at 7 bases. The receptor was isolated from a man in his sixties with COVID-19, enrolled during active disease. Sequencing was carried out using peripheral blood. The CDR3 nucleotides read TGTGCCAGCAGCGGCCCGGGACAGCAGAACACCGGGGAGCTGTTTTTT. This translates into CASSGPGQQNTGELFF.